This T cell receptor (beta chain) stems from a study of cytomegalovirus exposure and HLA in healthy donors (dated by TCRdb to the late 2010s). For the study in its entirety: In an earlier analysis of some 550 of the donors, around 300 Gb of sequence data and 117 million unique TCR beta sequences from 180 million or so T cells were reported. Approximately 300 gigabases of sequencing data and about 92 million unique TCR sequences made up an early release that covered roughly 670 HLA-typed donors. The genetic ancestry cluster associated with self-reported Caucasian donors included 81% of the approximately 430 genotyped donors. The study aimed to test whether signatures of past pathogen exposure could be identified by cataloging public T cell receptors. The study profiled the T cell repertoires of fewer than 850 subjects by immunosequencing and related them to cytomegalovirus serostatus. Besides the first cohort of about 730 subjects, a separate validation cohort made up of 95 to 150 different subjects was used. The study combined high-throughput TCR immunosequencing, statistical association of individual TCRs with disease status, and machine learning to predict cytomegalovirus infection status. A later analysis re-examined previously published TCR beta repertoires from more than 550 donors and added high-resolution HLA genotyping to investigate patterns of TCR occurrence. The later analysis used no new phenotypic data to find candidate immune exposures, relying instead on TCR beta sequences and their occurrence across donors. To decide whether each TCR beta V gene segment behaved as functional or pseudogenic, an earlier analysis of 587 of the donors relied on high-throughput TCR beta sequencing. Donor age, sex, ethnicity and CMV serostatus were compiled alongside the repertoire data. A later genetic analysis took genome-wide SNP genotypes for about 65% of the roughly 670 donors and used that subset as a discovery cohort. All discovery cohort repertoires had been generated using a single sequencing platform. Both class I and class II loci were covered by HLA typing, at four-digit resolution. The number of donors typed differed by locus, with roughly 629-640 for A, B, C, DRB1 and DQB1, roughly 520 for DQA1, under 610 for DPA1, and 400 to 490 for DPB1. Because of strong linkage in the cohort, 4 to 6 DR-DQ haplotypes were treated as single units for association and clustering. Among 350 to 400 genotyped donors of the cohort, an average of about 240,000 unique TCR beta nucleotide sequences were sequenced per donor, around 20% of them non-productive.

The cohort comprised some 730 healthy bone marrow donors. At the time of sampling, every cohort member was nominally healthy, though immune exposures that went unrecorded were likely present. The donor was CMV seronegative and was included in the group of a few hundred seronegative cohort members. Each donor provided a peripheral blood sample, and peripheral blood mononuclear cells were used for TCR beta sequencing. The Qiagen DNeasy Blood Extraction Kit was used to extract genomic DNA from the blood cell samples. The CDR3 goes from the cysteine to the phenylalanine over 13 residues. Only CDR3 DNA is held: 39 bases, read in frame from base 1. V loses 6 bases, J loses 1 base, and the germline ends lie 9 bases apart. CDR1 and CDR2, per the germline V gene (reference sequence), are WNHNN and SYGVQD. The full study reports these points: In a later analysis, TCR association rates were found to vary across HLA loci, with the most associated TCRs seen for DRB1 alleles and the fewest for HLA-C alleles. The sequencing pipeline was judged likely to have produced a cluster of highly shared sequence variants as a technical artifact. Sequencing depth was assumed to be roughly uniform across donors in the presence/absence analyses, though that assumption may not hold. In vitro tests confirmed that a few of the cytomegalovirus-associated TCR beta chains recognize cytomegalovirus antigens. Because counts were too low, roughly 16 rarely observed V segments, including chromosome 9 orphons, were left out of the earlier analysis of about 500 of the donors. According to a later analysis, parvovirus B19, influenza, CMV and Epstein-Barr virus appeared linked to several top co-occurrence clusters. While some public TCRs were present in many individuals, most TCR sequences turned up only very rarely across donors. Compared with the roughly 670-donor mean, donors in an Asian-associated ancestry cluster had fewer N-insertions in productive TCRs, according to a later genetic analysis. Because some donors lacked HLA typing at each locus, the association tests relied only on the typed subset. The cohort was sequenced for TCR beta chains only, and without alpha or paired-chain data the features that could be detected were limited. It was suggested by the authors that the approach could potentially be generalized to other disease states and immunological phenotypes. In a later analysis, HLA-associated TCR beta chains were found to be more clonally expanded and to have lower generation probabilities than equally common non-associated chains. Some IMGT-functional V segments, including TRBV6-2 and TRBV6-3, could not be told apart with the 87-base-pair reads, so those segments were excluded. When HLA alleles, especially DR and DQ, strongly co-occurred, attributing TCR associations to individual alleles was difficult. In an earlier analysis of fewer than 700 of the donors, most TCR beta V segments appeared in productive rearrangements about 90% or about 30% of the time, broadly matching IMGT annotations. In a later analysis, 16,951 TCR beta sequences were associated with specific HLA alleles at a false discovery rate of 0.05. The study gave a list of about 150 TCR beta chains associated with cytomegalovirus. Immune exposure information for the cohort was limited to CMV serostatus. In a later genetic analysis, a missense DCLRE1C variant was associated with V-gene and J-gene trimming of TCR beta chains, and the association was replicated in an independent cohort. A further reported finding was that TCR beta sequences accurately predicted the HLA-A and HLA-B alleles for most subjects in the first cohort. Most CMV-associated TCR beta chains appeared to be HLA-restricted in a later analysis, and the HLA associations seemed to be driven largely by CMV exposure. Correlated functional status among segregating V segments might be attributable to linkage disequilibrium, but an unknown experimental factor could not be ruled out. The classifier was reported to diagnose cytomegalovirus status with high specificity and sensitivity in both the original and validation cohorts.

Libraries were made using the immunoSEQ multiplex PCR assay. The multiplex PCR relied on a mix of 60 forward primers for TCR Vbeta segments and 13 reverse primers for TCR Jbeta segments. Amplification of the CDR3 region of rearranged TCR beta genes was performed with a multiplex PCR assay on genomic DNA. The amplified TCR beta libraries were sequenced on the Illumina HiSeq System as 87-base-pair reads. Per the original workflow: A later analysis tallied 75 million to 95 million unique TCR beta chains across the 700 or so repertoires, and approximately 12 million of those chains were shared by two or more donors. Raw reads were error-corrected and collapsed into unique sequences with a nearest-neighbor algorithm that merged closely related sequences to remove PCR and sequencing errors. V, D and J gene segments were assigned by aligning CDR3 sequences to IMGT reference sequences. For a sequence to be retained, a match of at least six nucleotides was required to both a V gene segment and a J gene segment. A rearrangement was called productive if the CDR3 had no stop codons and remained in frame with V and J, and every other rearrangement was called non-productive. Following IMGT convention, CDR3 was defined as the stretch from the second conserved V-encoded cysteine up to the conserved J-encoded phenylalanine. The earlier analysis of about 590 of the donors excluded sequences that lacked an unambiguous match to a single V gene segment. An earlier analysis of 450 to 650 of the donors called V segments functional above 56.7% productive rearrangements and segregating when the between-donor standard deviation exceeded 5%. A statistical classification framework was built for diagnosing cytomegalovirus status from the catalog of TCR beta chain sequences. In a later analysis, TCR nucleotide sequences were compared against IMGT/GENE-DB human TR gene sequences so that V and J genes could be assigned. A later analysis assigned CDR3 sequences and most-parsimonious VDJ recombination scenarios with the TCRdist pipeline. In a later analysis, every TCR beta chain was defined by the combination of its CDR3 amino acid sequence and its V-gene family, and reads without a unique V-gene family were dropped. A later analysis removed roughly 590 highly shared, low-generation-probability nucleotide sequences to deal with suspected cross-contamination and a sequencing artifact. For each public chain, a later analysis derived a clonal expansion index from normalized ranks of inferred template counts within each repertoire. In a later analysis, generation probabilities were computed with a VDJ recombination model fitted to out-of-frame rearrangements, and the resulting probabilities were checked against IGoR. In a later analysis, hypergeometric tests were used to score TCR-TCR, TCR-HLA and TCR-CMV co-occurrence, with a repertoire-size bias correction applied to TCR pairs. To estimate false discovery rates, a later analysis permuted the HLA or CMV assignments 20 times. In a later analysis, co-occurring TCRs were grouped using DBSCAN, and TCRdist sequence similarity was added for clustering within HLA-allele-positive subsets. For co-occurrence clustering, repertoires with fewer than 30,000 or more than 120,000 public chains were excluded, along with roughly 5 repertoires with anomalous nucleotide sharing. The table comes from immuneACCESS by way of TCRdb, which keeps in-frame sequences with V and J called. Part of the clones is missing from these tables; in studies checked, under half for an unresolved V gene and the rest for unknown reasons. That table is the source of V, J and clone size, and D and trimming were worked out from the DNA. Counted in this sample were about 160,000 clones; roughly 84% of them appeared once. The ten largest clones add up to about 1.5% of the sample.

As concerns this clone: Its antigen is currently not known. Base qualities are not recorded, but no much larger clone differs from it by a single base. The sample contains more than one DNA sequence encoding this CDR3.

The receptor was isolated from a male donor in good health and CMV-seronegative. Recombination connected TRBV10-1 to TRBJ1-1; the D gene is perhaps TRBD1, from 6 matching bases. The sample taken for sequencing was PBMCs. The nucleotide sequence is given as TGCGCCAGCAGGGACAGCCCGAACACTGAAGCTTTCTTT. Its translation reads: CASRDSPNTEAFF.